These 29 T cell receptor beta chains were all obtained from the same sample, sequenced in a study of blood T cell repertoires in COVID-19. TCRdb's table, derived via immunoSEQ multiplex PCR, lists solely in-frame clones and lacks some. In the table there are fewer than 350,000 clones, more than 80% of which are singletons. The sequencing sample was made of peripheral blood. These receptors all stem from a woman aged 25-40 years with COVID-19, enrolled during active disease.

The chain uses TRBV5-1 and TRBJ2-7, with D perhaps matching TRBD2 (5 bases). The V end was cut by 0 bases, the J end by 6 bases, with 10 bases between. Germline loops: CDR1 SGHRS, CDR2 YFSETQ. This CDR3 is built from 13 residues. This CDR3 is CASSLVRRTEQYF. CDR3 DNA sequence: TGCGCCAGCAGCTTGGTTCGGAGGACCGAGCAGTACTTC.

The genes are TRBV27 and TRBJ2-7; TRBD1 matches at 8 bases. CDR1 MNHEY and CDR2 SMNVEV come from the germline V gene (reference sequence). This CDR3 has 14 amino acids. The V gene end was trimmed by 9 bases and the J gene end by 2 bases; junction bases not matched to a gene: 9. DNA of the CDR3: TGTGCCAGGGATGACAGGGGAATTACCTACGAGCAGTACTTC. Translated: CARDDRGITYEQYF.

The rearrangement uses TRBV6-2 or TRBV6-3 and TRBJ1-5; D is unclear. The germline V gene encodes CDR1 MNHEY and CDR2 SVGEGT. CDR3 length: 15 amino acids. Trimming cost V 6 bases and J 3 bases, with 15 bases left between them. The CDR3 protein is CASSPTDGYNQPQHF. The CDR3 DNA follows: TGTGCCAGCAGCCCCACCGACGGGTACAATCAGCCCCAGCATTTT.

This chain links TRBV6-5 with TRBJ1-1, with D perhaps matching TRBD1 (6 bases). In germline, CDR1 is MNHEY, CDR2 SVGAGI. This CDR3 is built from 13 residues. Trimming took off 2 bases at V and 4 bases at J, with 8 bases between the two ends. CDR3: CASSYLGGTEAFF. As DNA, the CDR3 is TGTGCCAGCAGTTACCTAGGGGGCACTGAAGCTTTCTTT.

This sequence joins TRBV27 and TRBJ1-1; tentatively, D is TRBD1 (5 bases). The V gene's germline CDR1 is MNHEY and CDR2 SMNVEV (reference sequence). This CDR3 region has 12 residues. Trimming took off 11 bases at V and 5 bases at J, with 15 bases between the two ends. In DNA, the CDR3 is TGTGCCTCCTCCCCGGGGGGGACTGAAGCTTTCTTT. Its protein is CASSPGGTEAFF.

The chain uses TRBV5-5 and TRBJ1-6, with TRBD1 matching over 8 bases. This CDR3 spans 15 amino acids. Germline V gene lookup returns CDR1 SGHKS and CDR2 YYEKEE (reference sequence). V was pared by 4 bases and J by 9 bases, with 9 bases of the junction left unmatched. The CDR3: CASSEDRELVSPLHF. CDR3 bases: TGTGCCAGCAGCGAGGACAGGGAGTTAGTTTCACCCCTCCACTTT.

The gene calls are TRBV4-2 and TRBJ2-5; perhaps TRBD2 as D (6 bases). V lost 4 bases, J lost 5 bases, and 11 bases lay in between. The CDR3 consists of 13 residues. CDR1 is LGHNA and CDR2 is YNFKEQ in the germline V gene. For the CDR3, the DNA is TGTGCCAGCAGCCTCCGCGGGGAGGAGACCCAGTACTTC. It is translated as CASSLRGEETQYF.

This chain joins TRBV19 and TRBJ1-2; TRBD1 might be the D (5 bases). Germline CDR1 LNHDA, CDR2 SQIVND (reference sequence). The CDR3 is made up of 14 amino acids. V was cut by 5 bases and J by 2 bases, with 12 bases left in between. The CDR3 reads CASSWDRGNYGYTF. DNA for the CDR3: TGTGCCAGTAGTTGGGATAGGGGCAACTATGGCTACACCTTC.

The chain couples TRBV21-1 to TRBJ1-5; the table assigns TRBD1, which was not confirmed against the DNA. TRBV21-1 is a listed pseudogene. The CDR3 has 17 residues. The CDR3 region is CASNPPQGKMGNQPQHF. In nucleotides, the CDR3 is TGTGCCAGCAACCCCCCGCAGGGCAAGATGGGCAATCAGCCCCAGCATTTT.

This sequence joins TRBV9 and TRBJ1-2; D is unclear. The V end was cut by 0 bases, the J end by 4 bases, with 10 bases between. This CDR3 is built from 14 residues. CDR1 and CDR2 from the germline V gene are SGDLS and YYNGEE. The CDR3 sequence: CASSVVEGFYGYTF. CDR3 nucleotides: TGTGCCAGCAGCGTAGTGGAGGGTTTCTATGGCTACACCTTC.

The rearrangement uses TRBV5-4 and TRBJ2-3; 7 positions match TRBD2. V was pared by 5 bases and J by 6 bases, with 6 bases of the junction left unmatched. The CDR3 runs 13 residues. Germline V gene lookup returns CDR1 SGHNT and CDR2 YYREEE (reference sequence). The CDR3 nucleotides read TGTGCCAGCAGTATACTAGCGTCGGATACGCAGTATTTT. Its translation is CASSILASDTQYF.

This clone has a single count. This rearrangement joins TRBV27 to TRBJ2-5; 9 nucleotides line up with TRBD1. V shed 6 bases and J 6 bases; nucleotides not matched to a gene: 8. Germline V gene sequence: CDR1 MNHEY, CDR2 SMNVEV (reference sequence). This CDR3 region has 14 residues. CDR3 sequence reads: CASREGQGGQTQYF. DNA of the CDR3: TGTGCCAGCAGGGAGGGACAGGGTGGCCAGACCCAGTACTTC.

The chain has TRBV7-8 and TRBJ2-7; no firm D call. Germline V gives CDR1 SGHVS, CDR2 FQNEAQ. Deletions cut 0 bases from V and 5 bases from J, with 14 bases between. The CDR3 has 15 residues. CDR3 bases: TGTGCCAGCAGCTTAGCCCGGGTCCTGGCCCACGAGCAGTACTTC. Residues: CASSLARVLAHEQYF.

CDR3 sequence (DNA): TGCGCCAGCAGAGCGGGAGTTGGCGGGGAGCTGTTTTTT. Its translation is CASRAGVGGELFF. This chain links TRBV5-1 with TRBJ2-2, with 8 bases fitting TRBD2. CDR3 length: 13 amino acids. Trimming at V came to 5 bases and at J to 7 bases, leaving 4 bases not matched to a gene. The germline gives CDR1 SGHRS, CDR2 YFSETQ.

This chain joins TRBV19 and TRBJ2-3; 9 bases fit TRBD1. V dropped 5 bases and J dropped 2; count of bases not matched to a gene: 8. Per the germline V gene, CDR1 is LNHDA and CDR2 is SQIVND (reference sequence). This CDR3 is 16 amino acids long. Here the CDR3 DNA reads TGTGCCAGTAGTTTCCCTACAGGGGGCCTCACAGATACGCAGTATTTT. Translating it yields CASSFPTGGLTDTQYF.

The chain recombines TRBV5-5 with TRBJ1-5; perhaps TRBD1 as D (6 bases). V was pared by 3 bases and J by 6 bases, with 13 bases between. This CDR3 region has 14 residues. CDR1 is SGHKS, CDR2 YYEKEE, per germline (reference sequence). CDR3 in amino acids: CASSSWGGTQPQHF. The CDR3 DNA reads TGTGCCAGCAGCTCTTGGGGGGGCACTCAGCCCCAGCATTTT. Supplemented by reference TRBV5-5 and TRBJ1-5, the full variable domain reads DAGVTQSPTHLIKTRGQQVTLRCSPISGHKSVSWYQQVLGQGPQFIFQYYEKEERGRGNFPDRFSARQFPNYSSELNVNALLLGDSALYLCASSSWGGTQPQHFGDGTRLSIL.

DNA of the CDR3: TGCGCCAGCAGTCGGACAAGACGGACTGAAGCTTTCTTT. Translated, it gives CASSRTRRTEAFF. The chain is built from TRBV10-1 and TRBJ1-1, with D possibly matching TRBD1 (5 bases). Trimming removed 5 bases from V and 5 bases from J, with 12 bases in between. The CDR3 consists of 13 residues. From germline, CDR1 is WNHNN and CDR2 SYGVQD (reference sequence).

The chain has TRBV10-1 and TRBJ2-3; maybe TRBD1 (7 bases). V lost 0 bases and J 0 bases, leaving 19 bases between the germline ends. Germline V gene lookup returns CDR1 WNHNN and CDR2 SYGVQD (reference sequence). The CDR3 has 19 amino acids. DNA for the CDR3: TGCGCCAGCAGTGAGTCCAACAGGGGCCGAGGGAGGAGCACAGATACGCAGTATTTT. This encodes CASSESNRGRGRSTDTQYF.

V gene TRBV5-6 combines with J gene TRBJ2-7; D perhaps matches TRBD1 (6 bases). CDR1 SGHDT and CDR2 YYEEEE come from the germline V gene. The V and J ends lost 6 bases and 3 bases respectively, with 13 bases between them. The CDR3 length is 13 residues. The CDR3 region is CASTQTGVYEQYF. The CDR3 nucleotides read TGTGCCAGCACCCAGACAGGCGTCTACGAGCAGTACTTC.

The DNA of the CDR3 is TGTGCCAGCAGCCTCATAAGGGGGGAAAAACTGTTTTTT. It translates to CASSLIRGEKLFF. This sequence joins TRBV6-2 or TRBV6-3 and TRBJ1-4, with TRBD1 as a possible D gene (6 bases). V shed 6 bases and J shed 8 bases, with 13 bases lying between them. CDR1 is MNHEY and CDR2 is SVGEGT in the germline V gene. CDR3 length equals 13 residues.

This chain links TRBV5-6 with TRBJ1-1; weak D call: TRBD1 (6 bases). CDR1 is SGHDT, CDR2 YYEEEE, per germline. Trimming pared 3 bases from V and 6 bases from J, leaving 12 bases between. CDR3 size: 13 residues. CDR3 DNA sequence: TGTGCCAGCAGCTGGACAGAAGCCCCTGAAGCTTTCTTT. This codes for CASSWTEAPEAFF.

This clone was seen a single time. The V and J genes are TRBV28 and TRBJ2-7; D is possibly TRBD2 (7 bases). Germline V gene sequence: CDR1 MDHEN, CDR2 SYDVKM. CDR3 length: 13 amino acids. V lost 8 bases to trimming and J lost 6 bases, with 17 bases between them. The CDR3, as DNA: TGTGCCAGCTTAGGGGGGGATTATGGCGAGCAGTACTTC. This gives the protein CASLGGDYGEQYF.

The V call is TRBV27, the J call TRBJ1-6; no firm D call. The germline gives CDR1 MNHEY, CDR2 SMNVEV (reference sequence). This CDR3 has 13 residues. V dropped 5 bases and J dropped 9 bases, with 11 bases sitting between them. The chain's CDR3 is CASSRPGGSPLHF. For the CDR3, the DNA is TGTGCCAGCAGTCGCCCGGGTGGTTCACCCCTCCACTTT.

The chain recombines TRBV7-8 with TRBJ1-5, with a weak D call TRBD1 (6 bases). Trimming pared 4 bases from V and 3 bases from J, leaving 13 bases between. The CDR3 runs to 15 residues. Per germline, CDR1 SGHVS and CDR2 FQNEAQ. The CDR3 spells CASSWRGGTNQPQHF. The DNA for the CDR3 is TGTGCCAGCAGCTGGAGGGGGGGGACCAATCAGCCCCAGCATTTT.

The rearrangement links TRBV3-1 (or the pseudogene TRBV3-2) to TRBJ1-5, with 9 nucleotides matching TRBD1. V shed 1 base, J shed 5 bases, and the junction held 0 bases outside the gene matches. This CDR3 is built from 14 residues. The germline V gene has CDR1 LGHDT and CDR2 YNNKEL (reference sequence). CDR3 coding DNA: TGTGCCAGCAGCCAAGGACAGGGGGATCAGCCCCAGCATTTT. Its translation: CASSQGQGDQPQHF.

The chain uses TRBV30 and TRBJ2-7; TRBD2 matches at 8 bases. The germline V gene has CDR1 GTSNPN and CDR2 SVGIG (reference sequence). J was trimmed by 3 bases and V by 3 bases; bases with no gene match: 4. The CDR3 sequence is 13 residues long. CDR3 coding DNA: TGTGCCTGGAGGGGCAGCGGGGGCTACGAGCAGTACTTC. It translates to CAWRGSGGYEQYF.

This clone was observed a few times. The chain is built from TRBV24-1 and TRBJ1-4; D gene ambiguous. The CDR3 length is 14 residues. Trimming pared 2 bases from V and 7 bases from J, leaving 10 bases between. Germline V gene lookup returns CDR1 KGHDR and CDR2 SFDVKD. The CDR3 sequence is CATSDYSEVEKLFF. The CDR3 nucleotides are TGTGCCACCAGTGATTACTCGGAGGTTGAAAAACTGTTTTTT.

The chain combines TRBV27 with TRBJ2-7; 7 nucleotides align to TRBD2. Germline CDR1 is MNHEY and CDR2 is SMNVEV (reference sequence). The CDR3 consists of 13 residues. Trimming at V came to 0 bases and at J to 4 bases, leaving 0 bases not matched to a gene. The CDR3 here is CASSLSGGYEQYF. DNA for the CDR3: TGTGCCAGCAGTTTATCCGGGGGGTACGAGCAGTACTTC.

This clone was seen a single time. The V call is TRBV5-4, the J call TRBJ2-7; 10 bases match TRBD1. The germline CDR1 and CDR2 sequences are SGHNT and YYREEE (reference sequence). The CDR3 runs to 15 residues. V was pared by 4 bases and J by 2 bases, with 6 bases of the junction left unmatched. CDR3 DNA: TGTGCCAGCAGCCGATCCGGGACAGGGGCCTACGAGCAGTACTTC. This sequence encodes CASSRSGTGAYEQYF.